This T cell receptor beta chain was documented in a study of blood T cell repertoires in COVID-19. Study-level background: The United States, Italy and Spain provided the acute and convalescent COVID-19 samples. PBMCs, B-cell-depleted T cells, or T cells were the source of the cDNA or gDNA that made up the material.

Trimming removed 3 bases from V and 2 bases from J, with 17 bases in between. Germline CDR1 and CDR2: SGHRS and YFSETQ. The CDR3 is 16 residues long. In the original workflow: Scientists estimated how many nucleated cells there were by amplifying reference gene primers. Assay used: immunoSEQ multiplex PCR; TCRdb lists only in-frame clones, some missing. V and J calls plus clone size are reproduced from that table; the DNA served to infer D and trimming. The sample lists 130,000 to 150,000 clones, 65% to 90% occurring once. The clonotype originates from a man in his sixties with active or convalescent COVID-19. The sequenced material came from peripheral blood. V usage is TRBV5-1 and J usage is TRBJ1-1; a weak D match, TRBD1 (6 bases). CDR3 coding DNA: TGCGCCAGCAGCTCCTCGGTCGGGACAAGTAACACTGAAGCTTTCTTT. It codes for CASSSSVGTSNTEAFF.